This T cell receptor beta chain comes out of a study of blood T cells in healthy people across ages. The CDR3 is 16 amino acids. A second roughly 6 to 11 cycle PCR used barcoded and J-beta primers. Each cDNA molecule received a tag from a template-switch adaptor that had 12 random nucleotides. CDR3-containing paired-end reads numbered at least 2.5 million in each sample. TCRdb itself ran the 5' RACE reads through MiXCR, one entry per CDR3 protein. The table lists approximately 1.5 million distinct CDR3 sequences, about 35% of them singletons. The receptor was isolated from a woman between 25 and 40 years old in good health. Sequenced input: blood. J is TRBJ2-1 and V is TRBV21-1; the table's TRBD1 call for D was not verified on the DNA. TRBV21-1 is a pseudogene locus. CDR3 amino acids: CASSSNMAGAPGEQFF. CDR3 in DNA: TGTGCCAGCAGCTCAAATATGGCGGGCGCCCCTGGTGAGCAGTTCTTC.